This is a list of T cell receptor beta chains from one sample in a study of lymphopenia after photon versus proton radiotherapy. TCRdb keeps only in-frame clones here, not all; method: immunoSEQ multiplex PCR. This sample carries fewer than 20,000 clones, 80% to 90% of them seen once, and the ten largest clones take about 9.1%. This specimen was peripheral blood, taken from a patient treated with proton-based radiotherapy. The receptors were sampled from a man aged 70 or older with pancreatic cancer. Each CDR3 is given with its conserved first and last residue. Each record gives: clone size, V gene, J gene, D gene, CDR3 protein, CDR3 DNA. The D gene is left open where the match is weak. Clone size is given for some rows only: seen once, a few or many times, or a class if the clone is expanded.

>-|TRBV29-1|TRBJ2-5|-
CSVIGSETQYF
TGCAGCGTGATAGGTTCTGAGACCCAGTACTTC
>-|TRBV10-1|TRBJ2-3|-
CASSETGSGDTQYF
TGCGCCAGCAGTGAAACAGGGTCGGGAGATACGCAGTATTTT
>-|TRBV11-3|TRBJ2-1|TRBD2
CASSPLAGVNEQFF
TGTGCCAGCAGCCCTTTAGCGGGAGTCAATGAGCAGTTCTTC
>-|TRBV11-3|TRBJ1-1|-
CASSLVVGDGTEAFF
TGTGCCAGCAGCTTAGTAGTCGGGGATGGCACTGAAGCTTTCTTT
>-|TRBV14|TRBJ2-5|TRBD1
CASSGRQGGTQYF
TGTGCCAGCAGCGGACGACAGGGGGGGACCCAGTACTTC
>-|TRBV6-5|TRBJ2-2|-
CASSYGIVSNTGELFF
TGTGCCAGCAGTTACGGAATAGTGTCGAACACCGGGGAGCTGTTTTTT
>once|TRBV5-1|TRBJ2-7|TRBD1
CASSLGLGTGSRYEQYF
TGCGCCAGCAGCTTGGGTCTAGGGACAGGTAGCCGATACGAGCAGTACTTC
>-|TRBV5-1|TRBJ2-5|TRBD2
CASSLVGAGGSETQYF
TGCGCCAGCAGCTTGGTTGGGGCGGGAGGTTCGGAGACCCAGTACTTC
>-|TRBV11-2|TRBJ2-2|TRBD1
CASSLGQGTTGELFF
TGTGCCAGCAGCTTAGGACAGGGGACAACCGGGGAGCTGTTTTTT
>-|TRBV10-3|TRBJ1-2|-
CAISGGFRQDYGYTF
TGTGCCATCAGTGGAGGCTTTCGGCAGGACTATGGCTACACCTTC
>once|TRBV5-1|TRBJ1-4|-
CASSPDSTNEKLFF
TGCGCCAGCAGCCCAGACTCAACTAATGAAAAACTGTTTTTT
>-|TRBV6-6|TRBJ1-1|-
CASSQTLDNTEAFF
TGTGCCAGCAGCCAGACCCTGGACAACACTGAAGCTTTCTTT
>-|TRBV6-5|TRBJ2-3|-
CASSDTYGDTQYF
TGTGCCAGCAGTGATACATACGGGGATACGCAGTATTTT
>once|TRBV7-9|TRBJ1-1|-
CASSPSSASVTEAFF
TGTGCCAGCAGCCCCTCTTCCGCGTCAGTCACTGAAGCTTTCTTT
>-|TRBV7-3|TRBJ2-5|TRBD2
CASSLGLAGVQGETQYF
TGTGCCAGCAGCTTAGGGCTAGCGGGAGTTCAGGGGGAGACCCAGTACTTC
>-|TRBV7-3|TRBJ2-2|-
CASSPAPPSGASGGLFF
TGTGCCAGCAGCCCTGCCCCTCCGAGCGGAGCTAGTGGGGGGCTGTTTTTT
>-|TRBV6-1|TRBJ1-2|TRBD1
CASSVDRDYGYTF
TGTGCCAGCAGCGTGGACAGGGACTATGGCTACACCTTC
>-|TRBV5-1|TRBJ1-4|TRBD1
CASSSGTGSTNEKLFF
TGCGCCAGCAGTAGTGGGACAGGCTCCACTAATGAAAAACTGTTTTTT